The 2 T cell receptor beta chains given below trace back to one sample, sequenced in a study of beta chain features in type 1 diabetes. Study outcomes and limitations: Among patients with Type 1 diabetes, TCRB CDR3s were moderately but significantly shorter in every one of the four CD4+ subsets.

Reverse transcribing all isolated RNA meant expressed TCRB transcripts were sequenced. Produced via immunoSEQ multiplex PCR; TCRdb's table is partial and in-frame only. The table records roughly 340,000 clones, less than 15% of them present only once. Their antigens remain unidentified. The sample was naive CD4+ T cells from blood. The receptors stem from a woman aged 18-35 years with type 1 diabetes.

This clone has a handful of counts. The gene calls are TRBV2 and TRBJ2-1; 11 bases agree with TRBD2. The CDR3 spans 14 residues. The ends lost 10 bases at V and 7 bases at J; junction bases unmatched: 9. Germline assignment: CDR1 SNHLY and CDR2 FYNNEI. CDR3 DNA: TGTGCCACTCCTCTAGCGGGAGGTAGAAATGAGCAGTTCTTC. Translating gives CATPLAGGRNEQFF.

The sample holds a few counts of this clone. This chain connects TRBV7-6 to TRBJ2-5; TRBD2 aligns across 7 bases. The CDR3 is 15 residues long. The germline gives CDR1 SGHVS, CDR2 FNYEAQ. V shed 0 bases, J shed 0 bases, and the junction held 1 base outside the gene matches. The CDR3, as DNA: TGTGCCAGCAGCTTAGCGGGGGGGTACCAAGAGACCCAGTACTTC. It codes for CASSLAGGYQETQYF.